The 8 T cell receptor beta chains in this list originate from one sample, sequenced in a study of Ad26.COV2.S vaccination and SARS-CoV-2 variants (dated by TCRdb to the early 2020s). According to the study, the label for this sample's treatment or condition signals: around 19 received Ad26.COV2.S at low or high dose, single or two shots; a few received placebo; per-sample allocation not given. Repertoires of vaccine and placebo recipients were sequenced from samples collected on day 63 after the first injection. The library was generated by the immunoSEQ multiplex PCR assay. As stored in TCRdb, this immuneACCESS dataset retains in-frame rearrangements with V and J assigned. A fraction of the clones does not appear; measured against another copy, unresolved V genes explain less than half of the discrepancy, and the remainder lacks a known reason. The table for this sample lists about 320,000 clones; 86% of them were counted only once. The ten largest clones take up around 1.9% of the sample.

The sample consisted of peripheral blood, taken in a trial of Ad26.COV2.S vaccine versus placebo. The receptors were sampled from a person aged 18-65 years who received the Ad26.COV2.S COVID-19 vaccine or a placebo.

CDR3 bases: TGTGCCTGGAGTAATGCCTACGAGCAGTACTTC. This encodes CAWSNAYEQYF. The rearrangement uses TRBV30 and TRBJ2-7; D gene ambiguous. This CDR3 has 11 amino acids. Germline-derived CDR1 and CDR2 are GTSNPN and SVGIG (reference sequence). Trimming cost V 2 bases and J 2 bases, with 4 bases left between them.

The chain uses TRBV4-1 and TRBJ1-1, with unresolved D. Deletions cut 4 bases from V and 1 base from J, with 7 bases between. Germline-derived CDR1 and CDR2 are MGHRA and YSYEKL. The CDR3 runs 13 residues. CDR3: CASSREGNTEAFF. The CDR3 DNA reads TGCGCCAGCAGCCGTGAGGGGAACACTGAAGCTTTCTTT.

The chain combines TRBV7-2 with TRBJ2-2, with a tentative D call TRBD2 (5 bases). Germline V gene sequence: CDR1 SGHTA, CDR2 FQGNSA. This CDR3 is 15 amino acids long. V gave up 4 bases and J gave up 3 bases, with 12 bases separating them. This CDR3 reads CASSSRRTDTGELFF. The DNA for the CDR3 is TGTGCCAGCAGCTCAAGGAGGACTGACACCGGGGAGCTGTTTTTT.

CDR3 protein: CASSYPGEKLFF. CDR3 nucleotide sequence: TGTGCCAGCAGTTACCCAGGAGAAAAACTGTTTTTT. V and J are TRBV6-5 and TRBJ1-4; no reliable D call. V was cut by 2 bases and J by 8 bases, with 6 bases left in between. The CDR3 loop spans 12 amino acids. CDR1 is MNHEY and CDR2 is SVGAGI in the germline V gene.

The chain joins TRBV6-6 to TRBJ2-7, with 9 bases aligning to TRBD1. The germline CDR1 and CDR2 sequences are MNHNY and SVGAGI (reference sequence). This CDR3 comprises 15 residues. V shed 3 bases, J shed 2 bases, and the junction held 5 bases outside the gene matches. CDR3 DNA: TGTGCCAGCAGTTATTGGCGACAGGGGGCCTACGAGCAGTACTTC. The encoded protein is CASSYWRQGAYEQYF.

V and J are TRBV4-3 and TRBJ2-3; no clear D gene. The length of the CDR3 is 15 residues. V shed 0 bases and J shed 2 bases, with 9 bases lying between them. CDR1 is LGHNA, CDR2 YSLEER, per germline. The CDR3 reads CASSQDKADTDTQYF. The CDR3 nucleotides are TGCGCCAGCAGCCAAGACAAAGCAGACACAGATACGCAGTATTTT.

The chain couples TRBV2 to TRBJ2-3; D gene ambiguous. CDR3 length equals 13 residues. The germline V gene encodes CDR1 SNHLY and CDR2 FYNNEI. Trimming took off 5 bases at V and 2 bases at J, with 8 bases between the two ends. The CDR3 DNA follows: TGTGCCAGCAGTACTGGATTCACAGATACGCAGTATTTT. Protein product: CASSTGFTDTQYF.

This clone turned up a few times. The chain is built from TRBV9 and TRBJ1-6; 9 bases align to TRBD1. This CDR3 is built from 15 residues. V gave up 6 bases and J gave up 7 bases; unmatched junction bases: 8. From germline, CDR1 is SGDLS and CDR2 YYNGEE. In DNA form, the CDR3 reads TGTGCCAGCACCCGGGACAGGGCTCTAAATTCACCCCTCCACTTT. This gives the protein CASTRDRALNSPLHF.